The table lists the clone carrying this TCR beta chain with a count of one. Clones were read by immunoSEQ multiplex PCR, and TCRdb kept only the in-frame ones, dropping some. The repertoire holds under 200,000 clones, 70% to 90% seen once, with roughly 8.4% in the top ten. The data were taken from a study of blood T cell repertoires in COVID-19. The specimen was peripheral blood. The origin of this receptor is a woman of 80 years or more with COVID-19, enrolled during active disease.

The chain's CDR3 is CASSLVSSSYNEQFF. The DNA for the CDR3 is TGCGCCAGCAGCTTGGTGTCCAGCTCCTACAATGAGCAGTTCTTC. The chain has TRBV5-1 and TRBJ2-1; no clear D gene. Germline CDR1 and CDR2: SGHRS and YFSETQ. Deletions cut 0 bases from V and 0 bases from J, with 7 bases between. The CDR3 has 15 residues.